Described below is a single TCR beta chain sequence and its context. The antigen is not known. These data belong to a study of early T cells in non-severe SARS-CoV-2 infection. Study-level information: Sequenced bulk RNA came from whole blood that was unsorted, and chains were unpaired. Study outcomes and limitations: Comparison of clonotypes with VDJdb favored anti-spike CD8 responses while missing private and CD4 specificities.

Individual cDNA molecules received unique molecular identifiers. TCRdb analysed the 5' RACE reads with MiXCR anew, one entry per CDR3 protein. Altogether some 55,000 distinct CDR3 sequences are present, around 12% being singletons, with the ten largest covering around 2.6%. Sequenced material: whole blood, taken at baseline. The TCR comes from an adult who was a healthcare worker with PCR-confirmed SARS-CoV-2 infection or an uninfected control (not recorded which).

CDR3 sequence (DNA): TGCAGTGCTATCCCGGGACAGGGTTCCTACAATGAGCAGTTCTTC. It specifies CSAIPGQGSYNEQFF. J is TRBJ2-1 and V is TRBV20-1; 9 positions match TRBD1. Germline V gives CDR1 DFQATT, CDR2 SNEGSKA (reference sequence). V was clipped by 4 bases and J by 1 base; unmatched bases: 5. This CDR3 has 15 amino acids.